This T cell receptor (beta chain) derives from a study of vaccination effects on CD4 cells after COVID-19. Clones were read by immunoSEQ multiplex PCR, and TCRdb kept only the in-frame ones, dropping some. The sample contains tens of thousands of clones, around 74% of which appear only once. Antigen-specific CD4+ T cell clonotypes were called by their expansion after viral peptide-pool culture in ViraFEST. Isolation of CD4+ T cells took place after 10 days of culture. As for this clone: Its antigen is undetermined.

The CDR3 totals 13 residues. CDR1 SGHRS and CDR2 YFSETQ come from the germline V gene. V lost 3 bases and J 2 bases, leaving 8 bases between the germline ends. The receptor's source is a human donor who received a COVID-19 vaccine. Sequenced material: CD4+ T cells from PBMCs cultured with HCoV-229E spike peptides, taken before COVID-19 vaccination. J is TRBJ1-2 and V is TRBV5-1; possible D gene TRBD1, 5 bases. The CDR3 loop reads CASSSSGNYGYTF. The CDR3 coding sequence is TGCGCCAGCAGCTCCTCAGGGAACTATGGCTACACCTTC.